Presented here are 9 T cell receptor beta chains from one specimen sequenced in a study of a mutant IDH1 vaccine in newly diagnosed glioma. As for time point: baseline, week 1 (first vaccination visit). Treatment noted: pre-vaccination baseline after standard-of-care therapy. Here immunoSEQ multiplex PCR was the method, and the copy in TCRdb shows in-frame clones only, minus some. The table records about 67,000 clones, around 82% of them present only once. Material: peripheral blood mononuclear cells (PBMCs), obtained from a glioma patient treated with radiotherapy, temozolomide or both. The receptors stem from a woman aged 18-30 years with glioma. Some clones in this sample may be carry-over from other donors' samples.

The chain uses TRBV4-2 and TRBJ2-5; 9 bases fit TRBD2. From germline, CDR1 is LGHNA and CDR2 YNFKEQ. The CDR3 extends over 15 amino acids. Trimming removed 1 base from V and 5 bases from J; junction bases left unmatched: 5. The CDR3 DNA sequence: TGTGCCAGCAGCCAAGGGGGGACTAGCCGGGAGACCCAGTACTTC. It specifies CASSQGGTSRETQYF.

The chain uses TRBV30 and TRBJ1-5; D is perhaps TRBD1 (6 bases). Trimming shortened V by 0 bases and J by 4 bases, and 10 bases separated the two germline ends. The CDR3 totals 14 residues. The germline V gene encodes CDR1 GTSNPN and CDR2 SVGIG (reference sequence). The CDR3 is CAWSVGGKNQPQHF. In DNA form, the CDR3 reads TGTGCCTGGAGTGTAGGGGGGAAGAATCAGCCCCAGCATTTT.

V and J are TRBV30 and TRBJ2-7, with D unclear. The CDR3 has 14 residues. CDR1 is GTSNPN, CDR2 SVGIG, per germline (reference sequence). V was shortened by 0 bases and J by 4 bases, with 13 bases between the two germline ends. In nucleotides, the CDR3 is TGTGCCTGGAGTGTACTTGGCATTCGGTACGAGCAGTACTTC. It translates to CAWSVLGIRYEQYF.

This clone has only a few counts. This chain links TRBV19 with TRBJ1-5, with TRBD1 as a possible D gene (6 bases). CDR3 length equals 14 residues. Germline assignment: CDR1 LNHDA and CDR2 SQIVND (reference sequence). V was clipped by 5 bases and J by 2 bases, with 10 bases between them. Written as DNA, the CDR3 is TGTGCCAGTAGTCGCTCAGGGGGCAATCAGCCCCAGCATTTT. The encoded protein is CASSRSGGNQPQHF.

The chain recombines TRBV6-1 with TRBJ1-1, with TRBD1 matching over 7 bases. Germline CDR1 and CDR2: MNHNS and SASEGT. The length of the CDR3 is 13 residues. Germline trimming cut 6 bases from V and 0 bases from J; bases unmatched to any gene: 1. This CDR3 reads CASRGQLNTEAFF. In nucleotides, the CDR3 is TGTGCCAGCAGGGGACAGTTGAACACTGAAGCTTTCTTT.

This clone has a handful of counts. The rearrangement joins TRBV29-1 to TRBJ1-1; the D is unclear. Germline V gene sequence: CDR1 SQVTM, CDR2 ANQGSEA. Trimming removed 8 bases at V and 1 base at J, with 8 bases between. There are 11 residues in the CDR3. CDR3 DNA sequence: TGCAGCAGTTCCGGGAACACTGAAGCTTTCTTT. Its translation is CSSSGNTEAFF. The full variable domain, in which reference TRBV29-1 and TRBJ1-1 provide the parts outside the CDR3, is SAVISQKPSRDICQRGTSLTIQCQVDSQVTMMFWYRQQPGQSLTLIATANQGSEATYESGFVIDKFPISRPNLTFSTLTVSNMSPEDSSIYLCSSSGNTEAFFGQGTRLTVV.

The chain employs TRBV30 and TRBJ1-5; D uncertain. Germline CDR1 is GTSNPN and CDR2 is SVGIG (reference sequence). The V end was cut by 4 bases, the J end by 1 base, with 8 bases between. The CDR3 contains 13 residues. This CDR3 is CAWTGRSNQPQHF. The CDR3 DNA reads TGTGCCTGGACTGGACGGAGCAATCAGCCCCAGCATTTT.

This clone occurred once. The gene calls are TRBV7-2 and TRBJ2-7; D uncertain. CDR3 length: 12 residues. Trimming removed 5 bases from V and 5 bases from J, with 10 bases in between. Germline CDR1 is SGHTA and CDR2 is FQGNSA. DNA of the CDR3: TGTGCCAGCAGCCCCCGGGCAGACGAGCAGTACTTC. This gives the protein CASSPRADEQYF.

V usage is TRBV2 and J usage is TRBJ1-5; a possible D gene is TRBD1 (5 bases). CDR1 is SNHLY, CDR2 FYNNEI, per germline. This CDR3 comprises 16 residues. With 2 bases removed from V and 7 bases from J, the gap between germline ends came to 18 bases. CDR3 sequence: CASSEPGRQGRQPQHF. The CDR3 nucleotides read TGTGCCAGCAGTGAACCGGGACGCCAAGGACGGCAGCCCCAGCATTTT.